This T cell receptor beta chain stems from a study of blood T cell repertoires in COVID-19. V gave up 4 bases and J gave up 4 bases, with 17 bases separating them. Germline V CDR1 and CDR2: SGHRS, YFSETQ. The CDR3 is 16 residues long. Original analysis: The authors estimated nucleated cell counts from reference gene primer amplification. Profiling relied on immunoSEQ multiplex PCR, and the TCRdb table lists in-frame clones only, not all of them. V and J calls and clone size are as listed in that table; D and trimming were resolved from the DNA. There are about 140,000 clones in the sample; 80% to 90% occur only once, and roughly 4% lies in the top ten.

The chain uses TRBV5-1 and TRBJ1-4; D is unresolved. The sequence was obtained from a middle-aged woman with acute or convalescent COVID-19. Material for sequencing was peripheral blood. The CDR3 reads CASSRGLPQNNEKLFF. CDR3 DNA sequence: TGCGCCAGCAGCCGCGGGCTCCCCCAAAATAATGAAAAACTGTTTTTT.